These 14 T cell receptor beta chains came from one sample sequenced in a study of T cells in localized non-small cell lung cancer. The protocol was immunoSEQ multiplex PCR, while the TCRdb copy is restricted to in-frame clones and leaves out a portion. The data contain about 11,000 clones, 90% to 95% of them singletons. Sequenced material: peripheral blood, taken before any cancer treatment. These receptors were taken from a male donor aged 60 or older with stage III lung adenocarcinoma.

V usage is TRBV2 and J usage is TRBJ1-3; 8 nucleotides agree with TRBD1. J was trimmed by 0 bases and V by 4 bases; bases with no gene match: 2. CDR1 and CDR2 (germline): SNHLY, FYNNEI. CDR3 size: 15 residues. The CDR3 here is CASSVGQGSGNTIYF. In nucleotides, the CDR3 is TGTGCCAGCAGTGTCGGACAGGGCTCTGGAAACACCATATATTTT.

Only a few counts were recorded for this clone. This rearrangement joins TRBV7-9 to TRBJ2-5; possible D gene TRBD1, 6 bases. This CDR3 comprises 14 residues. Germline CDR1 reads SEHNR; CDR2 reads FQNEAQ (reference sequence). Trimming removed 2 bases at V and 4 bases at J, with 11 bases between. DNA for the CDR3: TGTGCCAGCAGCTTATGGGGCAGGGGAGAGACCCAGTACTTC. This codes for CASSLWGRGETQYF.

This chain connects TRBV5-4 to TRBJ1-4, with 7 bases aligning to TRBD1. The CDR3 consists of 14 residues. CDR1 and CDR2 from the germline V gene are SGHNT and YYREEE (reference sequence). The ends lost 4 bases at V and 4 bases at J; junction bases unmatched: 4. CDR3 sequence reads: CASSPRQGNEKLFF. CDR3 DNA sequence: TGTGCCAGCAGCCCTCGACAGGGTAATGAAAAACTGTTTTTT.

The CDR3 DNA reads TGTGCCAGCAGTTCGGGAGGGCTCTACGAGCAGTACTTC. Protein sequence: CASSSGGLYEQYF. The V call is TRBV28, the J call TRBJ2-7; 8 bases map to TRBD2. The CDR3 extends over 13 amino acids. The trim removed 4 bases at V and 3 bases at J, leaving 2 bases unmatched. Germline assignment: CDR1 MDHEN and CDR2 SYDVKM.

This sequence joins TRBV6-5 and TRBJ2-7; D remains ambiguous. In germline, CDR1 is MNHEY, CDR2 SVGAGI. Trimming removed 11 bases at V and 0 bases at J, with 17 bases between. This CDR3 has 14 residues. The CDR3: CASRPEQPSYEQYF. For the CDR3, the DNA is TGTGCCTCTCGCCCGGAGCAGCCCTCCTACGAGCAGTACTTC.

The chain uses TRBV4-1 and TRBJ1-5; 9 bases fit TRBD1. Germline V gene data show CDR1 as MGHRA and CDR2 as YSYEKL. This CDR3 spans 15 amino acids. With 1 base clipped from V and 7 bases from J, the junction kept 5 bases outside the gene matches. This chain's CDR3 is CASSQGGTGLQPQHF. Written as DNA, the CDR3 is TGCGCCAGCAGCCAAGGAGGGACAGGGCTCCAGCCCCAGCATTTT.

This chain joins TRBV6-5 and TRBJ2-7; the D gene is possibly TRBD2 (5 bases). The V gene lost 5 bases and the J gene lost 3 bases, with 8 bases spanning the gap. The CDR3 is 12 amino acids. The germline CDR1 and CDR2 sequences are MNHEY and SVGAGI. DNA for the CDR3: TGTGCCAGCAGTCCGGGGTTCTACGAGCAGTACTTC. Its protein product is CASSPGFYEQYF.

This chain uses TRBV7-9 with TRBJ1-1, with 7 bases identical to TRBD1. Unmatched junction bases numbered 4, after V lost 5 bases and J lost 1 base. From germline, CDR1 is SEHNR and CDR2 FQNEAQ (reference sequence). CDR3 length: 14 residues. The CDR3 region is CASSTGQTNTEAFF. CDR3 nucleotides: TGTGCCAGCAGCACGGGACAGACGAACACTGAAGCTTTCTTT. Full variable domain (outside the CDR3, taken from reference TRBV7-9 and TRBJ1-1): DTGVSQNPRHKITKRGQNVTFRCDPISEHNRLYWYRQTLGQGPEFLTYFQNEAQLEKSRLLSDRFSAERPKGSFSTLEIQRTEQGDSAMYLCASSTGQTNTEAFFGQGTRLTVV.

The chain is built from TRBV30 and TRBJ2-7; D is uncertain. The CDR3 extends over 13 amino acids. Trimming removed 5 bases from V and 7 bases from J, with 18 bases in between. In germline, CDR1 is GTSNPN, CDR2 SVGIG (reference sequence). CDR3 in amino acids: CAWALGWGREQYF. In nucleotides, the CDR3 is TGTGCCTGGGCCCTCGGGTGGGGTAGGGAGCAGTACTTC.

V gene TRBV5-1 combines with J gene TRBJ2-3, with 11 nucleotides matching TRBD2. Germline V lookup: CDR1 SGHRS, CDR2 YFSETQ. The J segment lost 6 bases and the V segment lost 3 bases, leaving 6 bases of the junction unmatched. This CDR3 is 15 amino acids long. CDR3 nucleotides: TGCGCCAGCAGCTCACTAGCGGGAGATGGGGATACGCAGTATTTT. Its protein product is CASSSLAGDGDTQYF.

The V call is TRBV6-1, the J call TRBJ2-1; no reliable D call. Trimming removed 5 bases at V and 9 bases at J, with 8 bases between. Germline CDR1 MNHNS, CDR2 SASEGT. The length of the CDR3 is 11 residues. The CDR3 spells CASSHHTEQFF. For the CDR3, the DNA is TGTGCCAGCAGTCACCATACTGAGCAGTTCTTC.

The CDR3: CASSGRGLAGAGDTQYF. Written as DNA, the CDR3 is TGTGCCAGCAGTGGCCGGGGACTAGCGGGAGCTGGCGATACGCAGTATTTT. This chain uses TRBV28 with TRBJ2-3, with 14 bases matching TRBD2. Germline lookup yields CDR1 MDHEN and CDR2 SYDVKM. CDR3 length: 17 amino acids. V lost 5 bases to trimming and J lost 6 bases; unmatched junction nucleotides: 10. Filled out from reference TRBV28 and TRBJ2-3, the complete variable domain reads DVKVTQSSRYLVKRTGEKVFLECVQDMDHENMFWYRQDPGLGLRLIYFSYDVKMKEKGDIPEGYSVSREKKERFSLILESASTNQTSMYLCASSGRGLAGAGDTQYFGPGTRLTVL.

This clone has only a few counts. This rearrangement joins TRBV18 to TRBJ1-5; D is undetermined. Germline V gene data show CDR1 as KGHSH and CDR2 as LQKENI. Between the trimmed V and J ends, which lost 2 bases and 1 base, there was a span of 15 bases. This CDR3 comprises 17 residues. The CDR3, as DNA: TGTGCCAGCTCACCATTGCCCCCCCGGGTAAGCAATCAGCCCCAGCATTTT. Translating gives CASSPLPPRVSNQPQHF.

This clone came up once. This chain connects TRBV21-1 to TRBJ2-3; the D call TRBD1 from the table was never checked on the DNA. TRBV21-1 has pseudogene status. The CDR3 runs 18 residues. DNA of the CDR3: TGTGCCAGCAGCCCCTCCCCCGCCCGGACAGGGGCCACAGATACGCAGTATTTT. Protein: CASSPSPARTGATDTQYF.